Below, 32 T cell receptor beta chains from the same sample are listed, as sequenced in a study of T-cell memory formation after mild COVID-19. TCRdb recomputed calls from the 5' RACE reads with MiXCR, one row per CDR3 protein. Of 200,000 to 250,000 distinct CDR3 sequences listed, over 7.5% are singletons. Sequencing was carried out using PBMCs or a T cell subset sorted from them (not recorded which). The receptors here all came from a man aged 18 to 35 who had mild COVID-19 (a few samples of this study predate the infection). Cell type and time point are not known.

This clonotype has a count of ten or more. The genes are TRBV5-1 and TRBJ2-3; tentative D call: TRBD2 (6 bases). Germline CDR1 and CDR2: SGHRS and YFSETQ. Trimming stripped 1 base from V and 8 bases from J, with 35 bases between. The CDR3 consists of 21 residues. CDR3 bases: TGCGCCAGCAGCTTGTCGTTCGGACAAGGGACTGGATCGGGCCCGAGGGCTACGCAGTATTTT. This sequence encodes CASSLSFGQGTGSGPRATQYF.

This clonotype was counted a few times. V gene TRBV6-6 combines with J gene TRBJ1-3; D might be TRBD1 (6 bases). CDR1 is MNHNY, CDR2 SVGAGI, per germline (reference sequence). The CDR3 is 14 residues long. Trimming cost V 6 bases and J 9 bases, with 18 bases left between them. CDR3 DNA: TGTGCCAGCAGACCTATTGGGGGCAGGGGCACCATATATTTT. Its translation: CASRPIGGRGTIYF.

This clonotype turned up a few times. The chain carries TRBV9 and TRBJ2-5; D remains ambiguous. The CDR3 contains 13 residues. V lost 0 bases to trimming and J lost 7 bases, with 10 bases between them. The germline V gene encodes CDR1 SGDLS and CDR2 YYNGEE. CDR3 sequence reads: CASSVVTKGTQYF. In DNA form, the CDR3 reads TGTGCCAGCAGCGTAGTTACCAAAGGGACCCAGTACTTC.

This sequence joins TRBV9 and TRBJ1-1; the match to TRBD1 covers 7 bases. This CDR3 has 15 amino acids. Trimming took 3 bases from V and 4 from J; bases not matched to a gene: 9. Germline CDR1 and CDR2: SGDLS and YYNGEE. CDR3 sequence (DNA): TGTGCCAGCAGCGCTGGGGACAGCCGTACCACTGAAGCTTTCTTT. Translating gives CASSAGDSRTTEAFF.

This clonotype was detected only a few times. The chain recombines TRBV9 with TRBJ1-2, with D maybe TRBD1 (6 bases). This CDR3 spans 16 amino acids. CDR1 is SGDLS, CDR2 YYNGEE, per germline. Trimming cost V 4 bases and J 2 bases, with 18 bases left between them. The DNA for the CDR3 is TGTGCCAGCAGCAGCGGAGGACGGGGGCTCAACTATGGCTACACCTTC. Translating it yields CASSSGGRGLNYGYTF. Full variable domain (remainder filled in from reference TRBV9 and TRBJ1-2): DSGVTQTPKHLITATGQRVTLRCSPRSGDLSVYWYQQSLDQGLQFLIQYYNGEERAKGNILERFSAQQFPDLHSELNLSSLELGDSALYFCASSSGGRGLNYGYTFGSGTRLTVV.

The sample holds a few counts of this clonotype. The J gene is TRBJ1-5, the V gene TRBV6-2 or TRBV6-3; 8 nucleotides agree with TRBD1. This CDR3 comprises 18 residues. J lost 0 bases, V lost 4 bases, and 11 bases had no gene match. The V gene's germline CDR1 is MNHEY and CDR2 SVGEGT. CDR3 coding DNA: TGTGCCAGCAGTTGGAGCAAGACAGGGGTCTATAGCAATCAGCCCCAGCATTTT. It specifies CASSWSKTGVYSNQPQHF.

The chain couples TRBV7-2 to TRBJ1-6, with 9 positions matching TRBD1. There are 19 residues in the CDR3. From germline, CDR1 is SGHTA and CDR2 FQGNSA. V gave up 3 bases and J gave up 2 bases; unmatched junction bases: 11. CDR3 nucleotide sequence: TGTGCCAGCAGCTTTGGTGGGGACAGGGTGAGAACCTATAATTCACCCCTCCACTTT. It yields the protein CASSFGGDRVRTYNSPLHF.

This clonotype was counted a few times. The rearrangement joins TRBV18 to TRBJ2-7; a possible D gene is TRBD2 (6 bases). Germline V lookup: CDR1 KGHSH, CDR2 LQKENI. There are 15 residues in the CDR3. Trimming took off 3 bases at V and 1 base at J, with 13 bases between the two ends. The CDR3 spells CASSPSVAESYEQYV. In nucleotides, the CDR3 is TGTGCCAGCTCACCGTCGGTAGCGGAGTCCTACGAGCAGTACGTC.

The chain employs TRBV7-2 and TRBJ2-7; the D is unclear. The V and J ends lost 5 bases and 2 bases respectively, with 19 bases between them. Germline V gene data show CDR1 as SGHTA and CDR2 as FQGNSA. The CDR3 runs 16 residues. CDR3 coding DNA: TGTGCCAGCAGCCCGAACCCCGCCCAGGTAACCTACGAGCAGTACTTC. It encodes CASSPNPAQVTYEQYF. The entire variable domain, with the rest obtained from reference TRBV7-2 and TRBJ2-7, is as follows: GAGVSQSPSNKVTEKGKDVELRCDPISGHTALYWYRQSLGQGLEFLIYFQGNSAPDKSGLPSDRFSAERTGGSVSTLTIQRTQQEDSAVYLCASSPNPAQVTYEQYFGPGTRLTVT.

This clonotype was picked up a small number of times. CDR3 residues: CASSQGPSLADTQYF. The CDR3 region has the DNA TGCGCCAGCAGCCAGGGGCCTAGCCTGGCAGATACGCAGTATTTT. The chain recombines TRBV4-3 with TRBJ2-3; D tentatively fits TRBD1 or TRBD2 (5 bases each). Germline V gene sequence: CDR1 LGHNA, CDR2 YSLEER. Trimming cost V 3 bases and J 4 bases, with 14 bases left between them. The CDR3 is 15 residues long.

A word on this clonotype: Given a much more abundant clone one base away, this may be a read error. This chain connects TRBV5-1 to TRBJ1-1; D is unresolved. Per the germline V gene, CDR1 is SGHRS and CDR2 is YFSETQ. V was clipped by 2 bases and J by 3 bases, with 8 bases between them. The CDR3 spans 13 residues. The CDR3 spells CASSFALDTEAFF. The CDR3 coding sequence is TGCGCCAGCAGCTTTGCCCTGGACACTGAAGCTTTCTTT. The variable domain in full, with the rest retrieved from reference TRBV5-1 and TRBJ1-1, is KAGVTQTPRYLIKTRGQQVTLSCSPISGHRSVSWYQQTPGQGLQFLFEYFSETQRNKGNFPGRFSGRQFSNSRSEMNVSTLELGDSALYLCASSFALDTEAFFGQGTRLTVV.

V gene TRBV20-1 combines with J gene TRBJ1-3; unclear D gene. Germline V gene lookup returns CDR1 DFQATT and CDR2 SNEGSKA (reference sequence). This CDR3 region has 13 residues. Deletions cut 3 bases from V and 14 bases from J, with 20 bases between. The chain's CDR3 is CSARLSSALNVYF. The CDR3 DNA reads TGCAGTGCTAGGTTGTCATCCGCTCTGAATGTATATTTT.

The table lists this clonotype with many counts. The rearrangement joins TRBV12-3 or TRBV12-4 to TRBJ1-6; 7 positions match TRBD1. The CDR3 runs to 15 residues. The junction had 11 bases not matched to a gene; V was cut back by 8 bases and J by 7 bases. CDR3 sequence (DNA): TGTGCCAGCGCGATGTCGGGACAGTCCAATTCACCCCTCCACTTT. It encodes CASAMSGQSNSPLHF.

This clonotype was picked up a small number of times. The V gene is TRBV20-1, the J gene TRBJ1-5; unclear D gene. This CDR3 has 12 amino acids. Trimming removed 4 bases at V and 6 bases at J, with 10 bases between. From germline, CDR1 is DFQATT and CDR2 SNEGSKA (reference sequence). The chain's CDR3 is CSANNRGQPQHF. Here the CDR3 DNA reads TGCAGTGCTAACAATCGGGGTCAGCCCCAGCATTTT.

This clonotype was counted only a few times. This sequence joins TRBV6-5 and TRBJ1-2; D uncertain. The germline gives CDR1 MNHEY, CDR2 SVGAGI. V shed 11 bases and J shed 2 bases, with 6 bases lying between them. The length of the CDR3 is 10 residues. The CDR3 nucleotides are TGTGCCGCGGGCAACTATGGCTACACCTTC. Translated, it gives CAAGNYGYTF.

Many counts were recorded for this clonotype. CDR3 region: CASSYRGPSSYEQYF. In DNA form, the CDR3 reads TGTGCCAGCAGTTACCGGGGACCAAGCTCCTACGAGCAGTACTTC. The chain recombines TRBV6-5 with TRBJ2-7; possibly TRBD1 or TRBD2 for D (5 bases each). The CDR3 spans 15 residues. Trimming shortened V by 2 bases and J by 0 bases, and 11 bases separated the two germline ends. Germline V CDR1 and CDR2: MNHEY, SVGAGI.

V is TRBV7-8 and J is TRBJ1-5; D is uncertain. V lost 4 bases and J lost 8, with 15 bases in between. The CDR3 consists of 14 residues. CDR1 and CDR2 (germline): SGHVS, FQNEAQ. CDR3 sequence reads: CASSSGIGGEPQHF. The CDR3 DNA follows: TGTGCCAGCAGCTCCGGAATTGGCGGGGAGCCCCAGCATTTT.

The chain employs TRBV7-9 and TRBJ1-2; 9 positions match TRBD1. V was clipped by 1 base and J by 4 bases; unmatched bases: 13. The CDR3 is 18 residues long. Germline CDR1 reads SEHNR; CDR2 reads FQNEAQ (reference sequence). The CDR3 DNA reads as TGTGCCAGCAGCTTAGGGAACCCAGCGGGACAGGGTCGCTATGGCTACACCTTC. Amino acid sequence: CASSLGNPAGQGRYGYTF.

This clonotype has more than one count but fewer than ten. The V call is TRBV2, the J call TRBJ1-5; 10 bases are a match to TRBD1. Trimming at V came to 8 bases and at J to 7 bases, leaving 8 bases not matched to a gene. Germline-derived CDR1 and CDR2 are SNHLY and FYNNEI. This CDR3 has 14 residues. The CDR3 DNA sequence: TGTGCCAGCGTAGACAGGGGGCTCGGCCAGCCCCAGCATTTT. This gives the protein CASVDRGLGQPQHF.

This clonotype was counted ten times or more. V gene TRBV27 combines with J gene TRBJ1-5; 9 nucleotides align to TRBD1. Germline assignment: CDR1 MNHEY and CDR2 SMNVEV (reference sequence). The CDR3 runs 14 residues. The V gene end was trimmed by 6 bases and the J gene end by 9 bases; junction bases not matched to a gene: 9. CDR3 in amino acids: CASSKGQGGSPQHF. The CDR3, as DNA: TGTGCCAGCAGCAAGGGACAGGGTGGGTCGCCCCAGCATTTT.

This clonotype was recorded many times. A junction boundary mismatches the germline segment, possibly from a read error. The V and J genes are TRBV11-2 and TRBJ2-3; 8 bases fit TRBD2. The CDR3 contains 15 residues. Looked up from germline, CDR1 is SGHAT and CDR2 is FQNNGV. CDR3 DNA: TGTGCCAGCAGCCCCCAGCTAGCGGGCACAAATACGCAGTATTTT. Translating gives CASSPQLAGTNTQYF.

This clonotype was observed at least ten times. The chain is built from TRBV27 and TRBJ2-2, with D tentatively TRBD1 or TRBD2 (6 bases each). Germline V CDR1 and CDR2: MNHEY, SMNVEV (reference sequence). The V gene lost 0 bases and the J gene lost 4 bases, with 18 bases spanning the gap. The CDR3 extends over 18 amino acids. CDR3 DNA sequence: TGTGCCAGCAGTTTATCGGTTAGGGGGTCAGCGGGCACCGGGGAGCTGTTTTTT. It translates to CASSLSVRGSAGTGELFF.

At least ten counts were recorded for this clonotype. The rearrangement uses TRBV7-2 and TRBJ2-1, with 9 bases aligning to TRBD2. The CDR3 runs 15 residues. Germline values: CDR1 SGHTA, CDR2 FQGNSA. V shed 3 bases, J shed 2 bases, and the junction held 2 bases outside the gene matches. CDR3: CASSFSGGAYNEQFF. The CDR3 coding sequence is TGTGCCAGCAGCTTTAGCGGGGGAGCCTACAATGAGCAGTTCTTC.

This clonotype came up a few times. The V gene is TRBV15, the J gene TRBJ1-2, with D uncertain. This CDR3 comprises 14 residues. Trimming removed 0 bases at V and 8 bases at J, with 13 bases between. Germline lookup yields CDR1 LNHNV and CDR2 YYDKDF (reference sequence). This chain's CDR3 is CATSRDLSLPGYTF. The CDR3 DNA is TGTGCCACCAGCAGAGATCTGTCGTTGCCGGGCTACACCTTC.

This clonotype has ten or more counts. This sequence joins TRBV28 and TRBJ1-5, with D perhaps matching TRBD1 (6 bases). Germline values: CDR1 MDHEN, CDR2 SYDVKM. The CDR3 spans 17 residues. Trimming cost V 4 bases and J 0 bases, with 16 bases left between them. CDR3 region: CASSSYYRVTSNQPQHF. CDR3 bases: TGTGCCAGCAGTTCCTACTACAGGGTAACTAGCAATCAGCCCCAGCATTTT.

This clonotype came up many times. This chain connects TRBV9 to TRBJ1-1; D gene ambiguous. V gave up 4 bases and J gave up 0 bases, with 7 bases separating them. From germline, CDR1 is SGDLS and CDR2 YYNGEE. The CDR3 is 13 residues long. In DNA form, the CDR3 reads TGTGCCAGCAGCTCTCATATGAACACTGAAGCTTTCTTT. The encoded protein is CASSSHMNTEAFF. The entire variable domain, with the rest obtained from reference TRBV9 and TRBJ1-1, is as follows: DSGVTQTPKHLITATGQRVTLRCSPRSGDLSVYWYQQSLDQGLQFLIQYYNGEERAKGNILERFSAQQFPDLHSELNLSSLELGDSALYFCASSSHMNTEAFFGQGTRLTVV.

The chain carries TRBV20-1 and TRBJ2-5, with D maybe TRBD2 (5 bases). The germline V gene encodes CDR1 DFQATT and CDR2 SNEGSKA (reference sequence). This CDR3 region has 15 residues. Trimming took off 3 bases at V and 5 bases at J, with 19 bases between the two ends. The CDR3 reads CSARRIDEGGETQYF. CDR3 nucleotide sequence: TGCAGTGCTAGGCGGATTGATGAAGGCGGGGAGACCCAGTACTTC.

This clonotype was picked up a small number of times. The chain links TRBV12-3 or TRBV12-4 to TRBJ2-1; 7 nucleotides match TRBD2. This CDR3 comprises 14 residues. The V segment lost 3 bases and the J segment 7 bases; nucleotides outside the gene matches: 6. CDR3 protein: CASSFYGLGNEQFF. Here the CDR3 DNA reads TGTGCCAGCAGTTTTTATGGACTAGGGAATGAGCAGTTCTTC.

The chain combines TRBV20-1 with TRBJ2-6; D unclear. CDR1 is DFQATT, CDR2 SNEGSKA, per germline (reference sequence). This CDR3 has 15 amino acids. V gave up 0 bases and J gave up 1 base, with 7 bases separating them. CDR3 loop: CSARDLKSGANVLTF. The CDR3 DNA follows: TGCAGTGCTAGAGATCTAAAGTCTGGGGCCAACGTCCTGACTTTC.

Concerning this clonotype: This may be a read error: a much more frequent sequence differs by one nucleotide. The chain joins TRBV20-1 to TRBJ2-3; no definite D call. The CDR3 sequence is 15 residues long. Trimming shortened V by 0 bases and J by 3 bases, and 13 bases separated the two germline ends. The V gene's germline CDR1 is DFQATT and CDR2 SNEGSKA (reference sequence). The CDR3, as DNA: TGCAGTGCTAGAGATAGGGTGGTGGGAACAGATACGCAGTATTTT. This sequence encodes CSARDRVVGTDTQYF.

This clonotype was counted a few times. The chain carries TRBV7-9 and TRBJ2-5; 8 bases are shared with TRBD2. The CDR3 length is 16 residues. Germline V gene sequence: CDR1 SEHNR, CDR2 FQNEAQ (reference sequence). Unmatched junction bases numbered 8, after V lost 0 bases and J lost 5 bases. CDR3 DNA sequence: TGTGCCAGCAGCTTAGCTCGAGCGGGGGACCGGGAGACCCAGTACTTC. This translates into CASSLARAGDRETQYF.

The chain links TRBV7-9 to TRBJ2-7, with D possibly being TRBD1 or TRBD2 (6 bases each). The V and J ends lost 4 bases and 6 bases respectively, with 13 bases between them. The CDR3 covers 13 residues. Germline V gives CDR1 SEHNR, CDR2 FQNEAQ (reference sequence). DNA of the CDR3: TGTGCCAGCAGCTCGATCAGGGGAGGCGAGCAGTACTTC. Translated: CASSSIRGGEQYF.